These 9 T cell receptor beta chains originate from one sample sequenced in a study of blood T cell repertoires in COVID-19. The table came from immunoSEQ multiplex PCR; TCRdb's copy has only in-frame clones and leaves some out. The sample records some 210,000 clones, about 84% being singletons. The sequenced sample was PBMCs or T cells enriched from blood (not recorded which). The receptors derive from a man aged 25-45 years with acute COVID-19.

The chain has TRBV3-1 (or the pseudogene TRBV3-2) and TRBJ2-2; D remains unclear. Per the germline V gene, CDR1 is LGHDT and CDR2 is YNNKEL (reference sequence). The CDR3 extends over 14 amino acids. V lost 4 bases, J lost 5 bases, and 11 bases lay in between. The CDR3, as DNA: TGTGCCAGCAGCCCAGTGGCTGGTACCGGGGAGCTGTTTTTT. Protein product: CASSPVAGTGELFF.

The rearrangement joins TRBV28 to TRBJ2-5, with 10 bases identical to TRBD2. V was pared by 7 bases and J by 3 bases, with 5 bases of the junction left unmatched. Germline CDR1 and CDR2: MDHEN and SYDVKM. The CDR3 spans 14 residues. The DNA of the CDR3 is TGTGCCAGCACTAGCGGGGGAACGAAAGAGACCCAGTACTTC. Its protein product is CASTSGGTKETQYF.

A few counts support this clone. The V and J genes are TRBV19 and TRBJ1-2; possible D gene TRBD1, 5 bases. Between the trimmed V and J ends, which lost 5 bases and 4 bases, there was a span of 11 bases. The germline gives CDR1 LNHDA, CDR2 SQIVND (reference sequence). The CDR3 loop spans 13 amino acids. CDR3 nucleotides: TGTGCCAGTAGTGGAACAGGTCGCTATGGCTACACCTTC. It specifies CASSGTGRYGYTF.

This clone was detected only a few times. V is TRBV5-6 and J is TRBJ1-2, with a weak D call TRBD1 (6 bases). Germline V CDR1 and CDR2: SGHDT, YYEEEE. CDR3 length equals 16 residues. Trimming removed 1 base at V and 0 bases at J, with 13 bases between. The CDR3 reads CASSLYSQGPNYGYTF. In DNA, the CDR3 is TGTGCCAGCAGCTTGTACAGCCAGGGGCCTAACTATGGCTACACCTTC.

J is TRBJ1-2 and V is TRBV6-5; 7 bases fit TRBD1. The CDR3 contains 15 residues. CDR1 and CDR2 from the germline V gene are MNHEY and SVGAGI. Trimming took 6 bases from V and 4 from J; bases not matched to a gene: 11. The CDR3: CASRDPTGQGYGYTF. CDR3 nucleotides: TGTGCCAGCAGAGACCCGACAGGGCAAGGCTATGGCTACACCTTC.

This sequence joins TRBV7-7 and TRBJ2-5; the D is unclear. Germline assignment: CDR1 SSHAT and CDR2 FNYEAQ (reference sequence). Trimming took 0 bases from V and 1 from J, leaving 9 bases between them. This CDR3 contains 15 residues. This CDR3 reads CASSLAHHTQETQYF. In DNA form, the CDR3 reads TGTGCCAGCAGCTTAGCCCATCACACCCAAGAGACCCAGTACTTC. Filled out from reference TRBV7-7 and TRBJ2-5, the complete variable domain reads GAGVSQSPRYKVTKRGQDVTLRCDPISSHATLYWYQQALGQGPEFLTYFNYEAQPDKSGLPSDRFSAERPEGSISTLTIQRTEQRDSAMYRCASSLAHHTQETQYFGPGTRLLVL.

In the case of this clone: Other nucleotide sequences in the sample specify the same CDR3. The genes are TRBV6-5 and TRBJ1-5; TRBD1 is a possible D gene (6 bases). The V end was cut by 6 bases, the J end by 0 bases, with 9 bases between. The CDR3 sequence is 14 residues long. Germline V gene lookup returns CDR1 MNHEY and CDR2 SVGAGI. CDR3 protein: CASRPDSSNQPQHF. The CDR3, as DNA: TGTGCCAGCAGGCCGGACAGTAGCAATCAGCCCCAGCATTTT.

The V gene is TRBV27, the J gene TRBJ2-7; TRBD1 aligns across 10 bases. Trimming removed 6 bases from V and 1 base from J; junction bases left unmatched: 9. CDR3 length: 16 residues. Per germline, CDR1 MNHEY and CDR2 SMNVEV (reference sequence). CDR3 coding DNA: TGTGCCAGCAGCCGACGGGACAGGGGACTTTCCTACGAGCAGTACTTC. Amino acid sequence: CASSRRDRGLSYEQYF.

This clone has more than one count but fewer than ten. Other DNA sequences from this sample encode an identical CDR3 as well. This sequence joins TRBV30 and TRBJ1-1; no reliable D call. CDR1 GTSNPN and CDR2 SVGIG come from the germline V gene (reference sequence). The CDR3 is 13 residues long. Trimming shortened V by 0 bases and J by 1 base, and 6 bases separated the two germline ends. CDR3 nucleotides: TGTGCCTGGAGTGTAGGAGGGAACACTGAAGCTTTCTTT. It encodes CAWSVGGNTEAFF. Drawing the rest from reference TRBV30 and TRBJ1-1, the complete variable domain is SQTIHQWPATLVQPVGSPLSLECTVEGTSNPNLYWYRQAAGRGLQLLFYSVGIGQISSEVPQNLSASRPQDRQFILSSKKLLLSDSGFYLCAWSVGGNTEAFFGQGTRLTVV.